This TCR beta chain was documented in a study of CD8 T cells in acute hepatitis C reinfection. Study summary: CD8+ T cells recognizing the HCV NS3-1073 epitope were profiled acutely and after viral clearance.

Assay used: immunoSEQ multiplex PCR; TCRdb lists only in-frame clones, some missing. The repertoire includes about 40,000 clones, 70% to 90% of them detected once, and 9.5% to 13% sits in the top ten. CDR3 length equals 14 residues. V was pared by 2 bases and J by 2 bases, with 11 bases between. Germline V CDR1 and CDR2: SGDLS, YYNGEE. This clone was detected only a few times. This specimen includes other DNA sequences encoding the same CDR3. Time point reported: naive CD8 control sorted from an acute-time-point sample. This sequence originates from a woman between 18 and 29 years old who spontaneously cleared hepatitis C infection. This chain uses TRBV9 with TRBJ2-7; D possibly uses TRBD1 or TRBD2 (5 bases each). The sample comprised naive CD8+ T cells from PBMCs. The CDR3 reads CASSVGGLTYEQYF. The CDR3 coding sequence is TGTGCCAGCAGCGTTGGGGGTCTCACCTACGAGCAGTACTTC.